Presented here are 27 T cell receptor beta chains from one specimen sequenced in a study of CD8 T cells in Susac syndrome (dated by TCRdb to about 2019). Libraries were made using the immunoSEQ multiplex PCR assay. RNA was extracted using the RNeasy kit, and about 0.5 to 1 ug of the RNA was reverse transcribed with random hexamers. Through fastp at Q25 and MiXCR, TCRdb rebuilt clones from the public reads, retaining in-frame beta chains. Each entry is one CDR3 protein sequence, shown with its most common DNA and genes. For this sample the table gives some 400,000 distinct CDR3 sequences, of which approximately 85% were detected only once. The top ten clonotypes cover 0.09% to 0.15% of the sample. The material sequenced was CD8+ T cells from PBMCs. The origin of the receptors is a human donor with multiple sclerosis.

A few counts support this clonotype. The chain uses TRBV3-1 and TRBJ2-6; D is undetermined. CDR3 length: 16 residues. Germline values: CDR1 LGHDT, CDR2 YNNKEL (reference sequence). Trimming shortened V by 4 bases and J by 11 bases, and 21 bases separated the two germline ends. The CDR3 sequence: CASSPNQGNQVHVLTF. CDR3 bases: TGTGCCAGCAGCCCGAACCAAGGTAACCAGGTGCACGTCCTGACTTTC.

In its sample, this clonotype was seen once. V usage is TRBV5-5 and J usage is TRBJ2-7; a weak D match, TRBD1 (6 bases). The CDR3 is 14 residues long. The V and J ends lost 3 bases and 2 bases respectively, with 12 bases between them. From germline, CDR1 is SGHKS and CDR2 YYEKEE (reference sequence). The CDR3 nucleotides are TGTGCCAGCAGCTCCGGCGGACAGACCTACGAGCAGTACTTC. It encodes CASSSGGQTYEQYF.

The CDR3 protein is CATRPGSATEAFF. The CDR3 DNA is TGTGCCACCCGGCCGGGGTCGGCCACTGAAGCTTTCTTT. The rearrangement uses TRBV15 and TRBJ1-1; D gene uncertain. Trimming left V 8 bases short and J 4 bases short, with 14 bases between. This CDR3 has 13 amino acids. Germline lookup yields CDR1 LNHNV and CDR2 YYDKDF (reference sequence).

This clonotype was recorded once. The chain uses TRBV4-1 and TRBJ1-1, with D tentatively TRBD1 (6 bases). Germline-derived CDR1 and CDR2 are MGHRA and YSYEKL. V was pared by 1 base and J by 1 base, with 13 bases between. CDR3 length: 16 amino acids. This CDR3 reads CASSQGWGTKNTEAFF. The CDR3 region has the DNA TGCGCCAGCAGCCAAGGTTGGGGGACAAAGAACACTGAAGCTTTCTTT.

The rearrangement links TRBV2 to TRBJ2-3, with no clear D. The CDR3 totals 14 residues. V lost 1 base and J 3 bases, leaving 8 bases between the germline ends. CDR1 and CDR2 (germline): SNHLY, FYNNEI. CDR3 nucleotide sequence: TGTGCCAGCAGTGAAGAGGGTCGGACAGATACGCAGTATTTT. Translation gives CASSEEGRTDTQYF.

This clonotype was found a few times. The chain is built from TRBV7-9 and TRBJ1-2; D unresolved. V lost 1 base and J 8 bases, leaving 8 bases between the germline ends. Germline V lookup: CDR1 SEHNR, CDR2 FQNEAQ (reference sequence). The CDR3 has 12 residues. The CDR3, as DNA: TGTGCCAGCAGCTTAGGCTGGCGAGGCTACACCTTC. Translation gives CASSLGWRGYTF.

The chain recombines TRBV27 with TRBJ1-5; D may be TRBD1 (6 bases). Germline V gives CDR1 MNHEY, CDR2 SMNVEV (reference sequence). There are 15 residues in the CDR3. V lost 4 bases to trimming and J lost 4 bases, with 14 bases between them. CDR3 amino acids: CASSSLPGQNQPQHF. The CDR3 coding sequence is TGTGCCAGCAGTTCCTTACCGGGACAAAATCAGCCCCAGCATTTT.

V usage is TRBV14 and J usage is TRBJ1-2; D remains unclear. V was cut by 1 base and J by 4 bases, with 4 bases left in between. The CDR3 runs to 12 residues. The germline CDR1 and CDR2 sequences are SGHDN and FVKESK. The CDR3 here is CASSQVTYGYTF. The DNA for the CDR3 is TGTGCCAGCAGCCAAGTTACCTATGGCTACACCTTC.

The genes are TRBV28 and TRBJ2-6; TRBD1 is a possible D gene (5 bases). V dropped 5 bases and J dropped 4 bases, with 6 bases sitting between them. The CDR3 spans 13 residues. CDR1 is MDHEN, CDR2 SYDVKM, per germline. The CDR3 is CASSRQGANVLTF. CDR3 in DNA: TGTGCCAGCAGTAGACAGGGGGCCAACGTCCTGACTTTC.

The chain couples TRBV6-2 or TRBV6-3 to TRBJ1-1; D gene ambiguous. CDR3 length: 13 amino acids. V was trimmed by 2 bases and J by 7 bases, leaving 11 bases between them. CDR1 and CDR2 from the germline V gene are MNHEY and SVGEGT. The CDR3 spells CASSYTPGDEAFF. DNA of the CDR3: TGTGCCAGCAGTTACACGCCGGGTGATGAAGCTTTCTTT.

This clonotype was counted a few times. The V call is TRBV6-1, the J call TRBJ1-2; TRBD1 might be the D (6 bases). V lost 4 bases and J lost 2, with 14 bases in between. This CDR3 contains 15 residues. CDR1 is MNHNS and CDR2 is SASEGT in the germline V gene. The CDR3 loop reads CASSGDKLRNYGYTF. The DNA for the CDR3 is TGTGCCAGCAGTGGGGACAAATTACGAAACTATGGCTACACCTTC.

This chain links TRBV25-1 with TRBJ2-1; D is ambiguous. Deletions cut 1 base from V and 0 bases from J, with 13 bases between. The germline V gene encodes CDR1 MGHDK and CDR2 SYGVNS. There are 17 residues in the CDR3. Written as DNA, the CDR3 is TGTGCCAGCAGTGAATTTTTTAGCAGTAGCTCCTACAATGAGCAGTTCTTC. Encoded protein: CASSEFFSSSSYNEQFF.

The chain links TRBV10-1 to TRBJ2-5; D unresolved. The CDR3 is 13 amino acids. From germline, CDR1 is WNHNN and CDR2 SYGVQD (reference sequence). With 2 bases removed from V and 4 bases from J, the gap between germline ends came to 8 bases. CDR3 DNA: TGCGCCAGCAGTGAGCGGGCCGGAGAGACCCAGTACTTC. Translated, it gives CASSERAGETQYF.

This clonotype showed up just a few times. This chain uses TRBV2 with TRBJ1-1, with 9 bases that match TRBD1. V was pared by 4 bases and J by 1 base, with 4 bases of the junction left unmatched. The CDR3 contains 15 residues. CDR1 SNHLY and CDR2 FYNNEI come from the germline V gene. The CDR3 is CASSVTGGANTEAFF. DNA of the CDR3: TGTGCCAGCAGTGTAACAGGGGGCGCGAACACTGAAGCTTTCTTT.

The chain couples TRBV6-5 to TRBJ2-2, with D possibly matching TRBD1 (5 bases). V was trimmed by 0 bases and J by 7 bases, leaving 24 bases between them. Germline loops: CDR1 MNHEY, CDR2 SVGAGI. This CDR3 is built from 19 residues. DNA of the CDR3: TGTGCCAGCAGTTACTCGGGAATGCCTTACAGCAGGGCCCACGGGGAGCTGTTTTTT. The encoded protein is CASSYSGMPYSRAHGELFF.

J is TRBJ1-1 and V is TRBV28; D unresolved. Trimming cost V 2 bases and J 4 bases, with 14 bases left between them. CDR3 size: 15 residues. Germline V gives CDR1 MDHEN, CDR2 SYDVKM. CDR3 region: CASSLEGDRITEAFF. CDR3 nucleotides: TGTGCCAGCAGTTTAGAGGGAGATCGGATCACTGAAGCTTTCTTT.

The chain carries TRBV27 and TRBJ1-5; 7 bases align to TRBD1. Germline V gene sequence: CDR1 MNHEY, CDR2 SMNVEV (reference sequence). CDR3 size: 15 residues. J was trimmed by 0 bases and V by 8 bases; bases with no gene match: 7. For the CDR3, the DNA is TGTGCCAGCCGACAGGGCCCCTATAGCAATCAGCCCCAGCATTTT. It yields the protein CASRQGPYSNQPQHF.

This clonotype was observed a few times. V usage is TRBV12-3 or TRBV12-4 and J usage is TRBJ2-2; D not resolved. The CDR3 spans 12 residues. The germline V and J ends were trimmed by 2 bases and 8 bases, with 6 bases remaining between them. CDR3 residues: CASSLYGGELFF. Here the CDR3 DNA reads TGTGCCAGCAGTTTATATGGTGGGGAGCTGTTTTTT.

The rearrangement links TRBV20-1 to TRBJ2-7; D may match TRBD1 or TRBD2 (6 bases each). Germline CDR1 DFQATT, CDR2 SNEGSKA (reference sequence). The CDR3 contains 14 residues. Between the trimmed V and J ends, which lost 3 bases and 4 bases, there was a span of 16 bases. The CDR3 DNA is TGCAGTGCTAGGGGGGGCGAGGACCTATACGAGCAGTACTTC. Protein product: CSARGGEDLYEQYF.

In nucleotides, the CDR3 is TGTGCCAGCAGCCCCCCGGGACTAGGGATCAATGAGCAGTTCTTC. Translating gives CASSPPGLGINEQFF. The chain carries TRBV11-2 and TRBJ2-1; the match to TRBD2 covers 8 bases. Trimming cost V 5 bases and J 6 bases; bases outside gene matches: 9. The CDR3 has 15 amino acids. Germline V gene lookup returns CDR1 SGHAT and CDR2 FQNNGV.

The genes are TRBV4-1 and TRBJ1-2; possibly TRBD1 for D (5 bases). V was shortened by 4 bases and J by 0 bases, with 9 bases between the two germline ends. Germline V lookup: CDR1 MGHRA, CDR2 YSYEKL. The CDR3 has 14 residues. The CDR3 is CASSPSTANYGYTF. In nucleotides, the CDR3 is TGCGCCAGCAGCCCATCGACAGCTAACTATGGCTACACCTTC.

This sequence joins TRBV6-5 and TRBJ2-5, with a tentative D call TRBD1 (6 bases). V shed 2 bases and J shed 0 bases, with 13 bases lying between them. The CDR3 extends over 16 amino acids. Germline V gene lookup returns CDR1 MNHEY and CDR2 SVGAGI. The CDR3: CASSYVWTENQETQYF. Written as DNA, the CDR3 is TGTGCCAGCAGTTACGTATGGACAGAGAACCAAGAGACCCAGTACTTC.

The chain's CDR3 is CSVGGQYTEAFF. The CDR3 nucleotides read TGCAGCGTTGGGGGACAGTACACTGAAGCTTTCTTT. V is TRBV29-1 and J is TRBJ1-1; 7 bases align to TRBD1. There are 12 residues in the CDR3. J lost 3 bases, V lost 4 bases, and 2 bases had no gene match. Per germline, CDR1 SQVTM and CDR2 ANQGSEA.

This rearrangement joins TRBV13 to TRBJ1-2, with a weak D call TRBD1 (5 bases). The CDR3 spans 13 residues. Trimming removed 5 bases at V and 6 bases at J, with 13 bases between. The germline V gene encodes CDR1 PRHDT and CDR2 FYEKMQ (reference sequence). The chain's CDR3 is CASSDIGADGYTF. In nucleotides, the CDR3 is TGTGCCAGCAGCGACATCGGGGCGGATGGCTACACCTTC.

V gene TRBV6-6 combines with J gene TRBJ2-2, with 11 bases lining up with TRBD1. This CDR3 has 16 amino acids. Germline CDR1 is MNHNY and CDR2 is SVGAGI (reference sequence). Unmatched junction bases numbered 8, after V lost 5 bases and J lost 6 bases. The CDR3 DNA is TGTGCCAGCAGTACCGGACAGGGGGCTATGTCCGGGGAGCTGTTTTTT. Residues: CASSTGQGAMSGELFF.

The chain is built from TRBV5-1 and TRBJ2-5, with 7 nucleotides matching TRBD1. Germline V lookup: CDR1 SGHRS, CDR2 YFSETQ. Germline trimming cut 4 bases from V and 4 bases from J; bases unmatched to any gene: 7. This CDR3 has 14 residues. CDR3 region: CASSVTGLPETQYF. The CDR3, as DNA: TGCGCCAGCAGCGTGACAGGGCTGCCAGAGACCCAGTACTTC.

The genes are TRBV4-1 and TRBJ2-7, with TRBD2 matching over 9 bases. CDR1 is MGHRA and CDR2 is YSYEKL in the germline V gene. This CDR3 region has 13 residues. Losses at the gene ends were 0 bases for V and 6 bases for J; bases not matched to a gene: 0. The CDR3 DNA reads TGCGCCAGCAGCCAAGAGCGGGGGGGCGAGCAGTACTTC. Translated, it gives CASSQERGGEQYF.